The subject of this entry is one T cell receptor beta chain. These data come from a study of blood T cell repertoires in COVID-19. Whole-study context: PBMCs, B-cell-depleted T cells, or T cells were the source of the cDNA or gDNA that made up the material.

Trimming took off 0 bases at V and 3 bases at J, with 9 bases between the two ends. CDR1 and CDR2 from the germline V gene are GTSNPN and SVGIG (reference sequence). The CDR3 contains 13 residues. Seattle patient enrollment occurred during active infection, with longitudinal follow-up thereafter. The assay was immunoSEQ multiplex PCR, and TCRdb's table has in-frame clones only and misses some. Among some 250,000 clones listed, about four fifths were seen once. V is TRBV30 and J is TRBJ2-7; the D is unclear. Sequenced: peripheral blood. The TCR was taken from an elderly woman with COVID-19, enrolled during active disease. CDR3: CAWSVRANYEQYF. The CDR3 coding sequence is TGTGCCTGGAGTGTACGTGCGAACTACGAGCAGTACTTC.